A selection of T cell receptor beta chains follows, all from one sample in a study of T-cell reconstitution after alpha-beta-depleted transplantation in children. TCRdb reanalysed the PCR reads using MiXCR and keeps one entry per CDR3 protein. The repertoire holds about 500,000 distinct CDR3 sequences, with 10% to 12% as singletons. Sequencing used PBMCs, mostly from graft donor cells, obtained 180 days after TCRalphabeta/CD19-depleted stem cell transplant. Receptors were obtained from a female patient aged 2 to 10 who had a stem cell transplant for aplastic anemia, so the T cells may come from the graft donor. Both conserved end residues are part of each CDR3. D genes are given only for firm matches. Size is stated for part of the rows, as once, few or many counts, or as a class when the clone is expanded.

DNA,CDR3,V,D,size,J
TGTGCCAGCAGAGCTCCTAATTACAATGAGCAGTTCTTC,CASRAPNYNEQFF,TRBV12-3/TRBV12-4,NA,NA,TRBJ2-1
TGTGCCAGCAGTACCGGACTAGCGGTGTACCAAGAGACCCAGTACTTC,CASSTGLAVYQETQYF,TRBV25-1,TRBD2,NA,TRBJ2-5
TGCAGTGCTAGAACCGCGGAGGGTTCCGGGGAGCTGTTTTTT,CSARTAEGSGELFF,TRBV20-1,NA,many,TRBJ2-2
TGTGCCAGCAGCTCCCGGAACTACAATGAGCAGTTCTTC,CASSSRNYNEQFF,TRBV7-9,NA,NA,TRBJ2-1
TGTGCCAGCAGAAATAGCGGGAGGGCCGTGGGAGATACGCAGTATTTT,CASRNSGRAVGDTQYF,TRBV6-1,TRBD2,NA,TRBJ2-3
TGTGCCAGCAGCTTAAGGGGTAGCGGGAGTGTGGGAGAGACCCAGTACTTC,CASSLRGSGSVGETQYF,TRBV7-2,TRBD2,few,TRBJ2-5
TGTGCCAGCAGCTTAACGGTGTCTGGCTACAATGAGCAGTTCTTC,CASSLTVSGYNEQFF,TRBV7-2,NA,few,TRBJ2-1
TGTGCCAGCAGTTTACCCTCCCCGTACCAAGAGACCCAGTACTTC,CASSLPSPYQETQYF,TRBV12-3/TRBV12-4,NA,few,TRBJ2-5
TGCAGTGCTAGTGGGTATCGGGAGTACTTGGAGACCCAGTACTTC,CSASGYREYLETQYF,TRBV20-1,NA,NA,TRBJ2-5
TGTGCCAGCAGCGAGACAGTAGGCGTTGGGCAGGTTGAAAAACTGTTTTTT,CASSETVGVGQVEKLFF,TRBV9,NA,NA,TRBJ1-4
TGTGCCAGCAGCCTCAAGGGGGGCTACACCTTC,CASSLKGGYTF,TRBV12-3/TRBV12-4,NA,many,TRBJ1-2
TGCAGCGTTGAAGAGGCTAGCGCACGGGGACAACGCGAGCAGTACTTC,CSVEEASARGQREQYF,TRBV29-1,NA,NA,TRBJ2-7
TGTGCCAGTAGTAGAACAAGACTAGCGGGCGGGTTAAATACGCAGTATTTT,CASSRTRLAGGLNTQYF,TRBV19,TRBD2,few,TRBJ2-3
TGTGCCAGCAGCTTAGTGTTTGGACGGCGGGAATCTGGGGCCAACGTCCTGACTTTC,CASSLVFGRRESGANVLTF,TRBV7-8,NA,few,TRBJ2-6
TGTGCCAGCAGCCAGGACAGTGAAGCTTTCTTT,CASSQDSEAFF,TRBV7-9,NA,few,TRBJ1-1
TGCGCCAGCAGCTACAGGGGAGCTGGAAACACCATATATTTT,CASSYRGAGNTIYF,TRBV5-1,TRBD1,few,TRBJ1-3
TGCAGCGCCATCCTCGATGGTCGGGCCACCTACGAGCAGTACTTC,CSAILDGRATYEQYF,TRBV29-1,NA,NA,TRBJ2-7
TGTGCCAGCAGCCAAGATCCCGGGTCCGGAGAGACCCAGTACTTC,CASSQDPGSGETQYF,TRBV3-1,NA,many,TRBJ2-5
TGTGCCAGCAGCGTAGGAGGAAACACCATATATTTT,CASSVGGNTIYF,TRBV7-9,NA,few,TRBJ1-3
TGTGCCATCAGTGAGGTTCGCGGGGACAGGGGGCTGAACACTGAAGCTTTCTTT,CAISEVRGDRGLNTEAFF,TRBV10-3,TRBD1,few,TRBJ1-1
TGCGCCAGCAGCTTGGGACCCCAAGGGGAGACGAACAATCAGCCCCAGCATTTT,CASSLGPQGETNNQPQHF,TRBV5-1,NA,few,TRBJ1-5